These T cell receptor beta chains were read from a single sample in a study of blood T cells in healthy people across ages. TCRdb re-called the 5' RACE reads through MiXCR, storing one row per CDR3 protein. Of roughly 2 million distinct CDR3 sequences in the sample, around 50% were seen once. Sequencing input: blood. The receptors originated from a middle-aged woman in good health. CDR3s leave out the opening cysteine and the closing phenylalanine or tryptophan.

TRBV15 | ATSRGGTDEKLF
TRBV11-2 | ASSFDKNEKLF
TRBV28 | ASSLLAMQETQY
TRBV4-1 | ASSPDRGVNQPQH
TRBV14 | ASSQEGGMTDTQY
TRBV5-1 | ASSFQPVALDRTDTQY
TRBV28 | ASSWYSGETQY
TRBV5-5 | ASSLRGVYT
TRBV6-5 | ASQRGAGGRNEQF
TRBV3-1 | ASSQLRGKQY
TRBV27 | ASSRQGGRSDEQF
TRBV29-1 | SVELSASYNEQF
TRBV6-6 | ASSYSTGFNEQY
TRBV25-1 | ASSVLTNSPLH
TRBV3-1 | ASNQGVYEQY
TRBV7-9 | ASSLANGGTEAF
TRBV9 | ASSDSSRQATGELF
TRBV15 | ATSKGQGGNEQF
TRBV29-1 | SATGTNYGYT
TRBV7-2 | ASRSGGHQSTDTQY
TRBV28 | ASRVHHRATQY
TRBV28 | ASSSDPRLGRGYEQY
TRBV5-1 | ASSPRTSKGNEQF
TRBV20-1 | SASSRGPFLFQETQY
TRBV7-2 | ASSFLGTEFANTGELF
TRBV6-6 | ASSQTGFKGTQY
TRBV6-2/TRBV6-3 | ASSYSGTGYNEQF
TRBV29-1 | SVEAIQGSNEQF
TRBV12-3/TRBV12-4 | ASSLLRGMGGGQY
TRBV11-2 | ASSLMTGPYEQY
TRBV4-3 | ASSQESGGPGETQY
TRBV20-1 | SARSRAGVSYNKQF
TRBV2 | ASDGGKNEQY
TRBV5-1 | ASSSPPPGYEQY